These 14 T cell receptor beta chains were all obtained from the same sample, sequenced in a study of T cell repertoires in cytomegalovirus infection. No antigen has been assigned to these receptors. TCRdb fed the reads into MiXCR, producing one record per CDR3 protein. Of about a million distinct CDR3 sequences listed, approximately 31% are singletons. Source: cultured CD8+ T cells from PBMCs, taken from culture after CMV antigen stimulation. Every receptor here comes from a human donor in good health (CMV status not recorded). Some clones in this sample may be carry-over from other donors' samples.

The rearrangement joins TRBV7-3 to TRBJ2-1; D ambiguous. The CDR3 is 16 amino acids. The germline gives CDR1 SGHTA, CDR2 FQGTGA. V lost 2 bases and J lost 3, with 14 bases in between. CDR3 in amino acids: CASSLVETSFYNEQFF. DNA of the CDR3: TGTGCCAGCAGCTTAGTGGAAACATCATTCTACAATGAGCAGTTCTTC.

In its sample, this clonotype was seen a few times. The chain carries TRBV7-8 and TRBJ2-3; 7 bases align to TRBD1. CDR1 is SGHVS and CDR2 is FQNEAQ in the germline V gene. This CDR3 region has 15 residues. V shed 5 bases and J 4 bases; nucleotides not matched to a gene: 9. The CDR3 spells CASSTRQGSADTQYF. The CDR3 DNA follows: TGTGCCAGCAGCACCCGACAGGGATCGGCAGATACGCAGTATTTT.

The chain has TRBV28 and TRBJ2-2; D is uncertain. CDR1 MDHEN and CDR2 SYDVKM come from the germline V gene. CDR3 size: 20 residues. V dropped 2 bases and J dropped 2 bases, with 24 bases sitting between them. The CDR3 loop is CASSLLSIIAPGDNTGELFF. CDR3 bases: TGTGCCAGCAGTTTACTCTCCATCATCGCACCCGGTGATAACACCGGGGAGCTGTTTTTT.

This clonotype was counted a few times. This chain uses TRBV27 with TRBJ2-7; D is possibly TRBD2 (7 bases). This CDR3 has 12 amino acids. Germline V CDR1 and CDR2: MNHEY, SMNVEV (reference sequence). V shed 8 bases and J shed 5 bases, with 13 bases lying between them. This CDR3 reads CASGGGGHEQYV. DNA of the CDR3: TGTGCCAGCGGAGGGGGGGGGCACGAGCAGTACGTC.

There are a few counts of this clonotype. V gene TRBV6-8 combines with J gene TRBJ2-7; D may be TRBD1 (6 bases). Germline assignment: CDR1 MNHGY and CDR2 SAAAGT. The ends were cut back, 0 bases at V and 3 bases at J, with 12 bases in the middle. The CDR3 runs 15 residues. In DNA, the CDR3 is TGTGCCAGCAGTTACTCGGGACAACCCATCTACGAGCAGTACTTC. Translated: CASSYSGQPIYEQYF.

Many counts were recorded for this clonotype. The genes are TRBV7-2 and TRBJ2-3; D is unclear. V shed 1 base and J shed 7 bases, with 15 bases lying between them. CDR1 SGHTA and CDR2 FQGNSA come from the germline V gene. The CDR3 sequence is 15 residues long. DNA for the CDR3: TGTGCCAGCAGCTTAGGTCTCTACACACTCAATACGCAGTATTTT. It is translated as CASSLGLYTLNTQYF.

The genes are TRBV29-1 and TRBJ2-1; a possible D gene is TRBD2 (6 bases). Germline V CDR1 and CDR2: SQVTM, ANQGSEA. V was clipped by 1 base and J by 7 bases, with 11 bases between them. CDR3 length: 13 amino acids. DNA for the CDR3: TGCAGCGTTGAAGGTCTAGGAGGGAATGAGCAGTTCTTC. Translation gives CSVEGLGGNEQFF.

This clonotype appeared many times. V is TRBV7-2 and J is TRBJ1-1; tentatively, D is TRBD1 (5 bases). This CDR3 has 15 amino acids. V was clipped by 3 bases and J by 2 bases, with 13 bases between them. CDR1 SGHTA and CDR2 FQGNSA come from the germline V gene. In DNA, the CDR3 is TGTGCCAGCAGCTTCCCAGGGATATACAACACTGAAGCTTTCTTT. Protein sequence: CASSFPGIYNTEAFF.

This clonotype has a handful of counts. CDR3 protein: CASSYSRDIRSYGYTF. DNA for the CDR3: TGTGCCAGCAGTTACTCCCGAGACATTCGAAGCTATGGCTACACCTTC. The rearrangement uses TRBV6-2 or TRBV6-3 and TRBJ1-2; D is ambiguous. The V gene lost 0 bases and the J gene lost 4 bases, with 15 bases spanning the gap. The germline gives CDR1 MNHEY, CDR2 SVGEGT. The CDR3 totals 16 residues.

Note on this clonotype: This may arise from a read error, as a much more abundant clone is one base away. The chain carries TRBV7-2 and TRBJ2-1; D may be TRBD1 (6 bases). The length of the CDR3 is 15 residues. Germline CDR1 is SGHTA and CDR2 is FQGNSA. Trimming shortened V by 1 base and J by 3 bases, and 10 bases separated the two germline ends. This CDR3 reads CASSLVRGHYNEQFF. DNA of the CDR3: TGTGCCAGCAGCTTAGTCAGGGGACACTACAATGAGCAGTTCTTC. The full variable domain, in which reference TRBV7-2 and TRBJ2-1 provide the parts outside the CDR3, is GAGVSQSPSNKVTEKGKDVELRCDPISGHTALYWYRQSLGQGLEFLIYFQGNSAPDKSGLPSDRFSAERTGGSVSTLTIQRTQQEDSAVYLCASSLVRGHYNEQFFGPGTRLTVL.

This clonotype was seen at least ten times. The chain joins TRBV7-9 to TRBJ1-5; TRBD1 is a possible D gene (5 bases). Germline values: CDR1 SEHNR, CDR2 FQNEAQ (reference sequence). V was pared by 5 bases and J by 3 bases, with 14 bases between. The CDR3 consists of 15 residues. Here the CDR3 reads CASSGASLDNQPQHF. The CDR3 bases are TGTGCCAGCAGCGGGGCATCCTTGGACAATCAGCCCCAGCATTTT.

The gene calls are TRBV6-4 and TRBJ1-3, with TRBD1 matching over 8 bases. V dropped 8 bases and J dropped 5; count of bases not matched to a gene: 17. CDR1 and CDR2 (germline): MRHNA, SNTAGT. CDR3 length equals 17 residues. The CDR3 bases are TGTGCCAGCCCTAAGACAGGGGACCGAAGTCAGAGAAACACCATATATTTT. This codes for CASPKTGDRSQRNTIYF.

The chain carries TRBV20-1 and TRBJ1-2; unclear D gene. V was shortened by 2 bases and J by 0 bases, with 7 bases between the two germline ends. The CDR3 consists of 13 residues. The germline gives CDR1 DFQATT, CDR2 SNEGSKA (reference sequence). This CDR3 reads CSARWSTNYGYTF. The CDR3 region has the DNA TGCAGTGCTAGATGGAGCACTAACTATGGCTACACCTTC.

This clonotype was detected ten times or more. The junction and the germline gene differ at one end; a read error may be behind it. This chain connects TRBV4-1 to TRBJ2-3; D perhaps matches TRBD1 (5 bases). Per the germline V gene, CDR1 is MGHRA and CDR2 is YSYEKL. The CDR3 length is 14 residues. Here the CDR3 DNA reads TGTGCCAGCAGCCAAGTTGGGGCCACAGATACGCAGTATTTT. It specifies CASSQVGATDTQYF.